This paragraph covers one TCR beta chain sequence. The antigen is unknown. At one end the junction does not follow the germline gene, possibly because of a read error. These data belong to a study of T cell repertoires in cytomegalovirus infection. Study-level points and caveats: The ex vivo response was dominated by HLA-C-restricted CMV-specific TCR beta clonotypes.

TCRdb used MiXCR to reprocess the reads, holding one entry per CDR3 protein. The repertoire includes about 180,000 distinct CDR3 sequences, about a sixth of them detected once, and roughly 24% sits in the top ten. Germline CDR1 and CDR2: SEHNR and FQNEAQ (reference sequence). This CDR3 is built from 14 residues. This TCR came from a human donor in good health (CMV status not recorded). Some clones in this sample may be carry-over from other donors' samples. The chain carries TRBV7-9 and TRBJ1-4; D ambiguous. Sample: CD8+ T cells from PBMCs. This CDR3 is CASSLAQEAEKLFF. In DNA, the CDR3 is TGTGCCAGCAGCCTAGCCCAGGAGGCCGAAAAACTGTTTTTT.